This entry features one T cell receptor (beta chain) sequence. What it binds is not known. The repertoire was sequenced with immunoSEQ multiplex PCR; TCRdb's copy has only in-frame clones and lacks some. The table has under 75,000 clones, around 82% seen once. CDR3 length: 17 amino acids. V shed 4 bases and J 9 bases; nucleotides not matched to a gene: 11. Germline loops: CDR1 KGHSH, CDR2 LQKENI. These data come from a study of OX40 agonist ivuxolimab in advanced cancers. Turning to the study itself: Treatment of patients was with ivuxolimab, an agonistic anti-OX40 (CD134) antibody. Patients got intravenous ivuxolimab at 0.01 to 10 mg/kg every 2 weeks.

Study-level results: At 0.1 to 3.0 mg/kg, clonal expansion of CD4+ and CD8+ blood T cells had occurred by week 6.

The sequencing used CD4+ or CD8+ T cells sorted from blood, collected in a trial of the OX40 agonist ivuxolimab. The TCR originated in an adult with an advanced solid tumor such as melanoma, head and neck, liver or kidney cancer. The V and J genes are TRBV18 and TRBJ2-1; TRBD2 agrees at 14 bases. The CDR3 here is CASSRTPGTSGGSEQFF. As DNA, the CDR3 is TGTGCCAGCTCACGAACCCCCGGGACTAGCGGGGGTAGTGAGCAGTTCTTC.